A selection of T cell receptor beta chains follows, all from one sample in a study of T cell clones after liver transplantation. The table came from immunoSEQ multiplex PCR; TCRdb's copy has only in-frame clones and leaves some out. The table records just over 60,000 clones, around 75% of them present only once. The material was CD4+ T cells from blood, obtained before liver transplant. Every receptor here comes from a human donor who received a liver transplant. Each CDR3 is given with its conserved first and last residue.

V gene,CDR3 protein
TRBV28,CASTLRGSPLHF
TRBV28,CASSLRTAFKQFF
TRBV7-8,CASSLDQGRGETQYF
TRBV19,CASSLSGGGTDTQYF
TRBV11-3,CASRLVRWGPGQGKAGELFF
TRBV7-3,CASSPQMNTEAFF
TRBV28,CASSQPYWAYGYTF
TRBV5-1,CASSSQGAANEKLFF
TRBV6-5,CASSYSNLGAYEQYF
TRBV18,CASSPNKGAAYEQYF
TRBV11-2,CASSLVPGFNEKLFF
TRBV28,CASRPPRTGELFF
TRBV9,CASSVGRVNTGELFF
TRBV23-1,CASSHWTVNTEAFF
TRBV9,CASSLGLAGTDTQYF
TRBV6-1,CASSEDLNRLNDQPQHF